The clone carrying this TCR beta chain was detected many times. V was cut by 4 bases and J by 7 bases, with 8 bases left in between. There are 11 residues in the CDR3. Germline lookup yields CDR1 SGHVS and CDR2 FQNEAQ. The source of the sample is a study of T cell repertoires in cytomegalovirus infection. TCRdb fed the reads into MiXCR, producing one record per CDR3 protein. The repertoire includes fewer than 700,000 distinct CDR3 sequences, around 24% of them detected once, and less than 9.5% sits in the top ten. The clonotype originates from a human donor in good health (CMV status not recorded). Some clones in this sample may be carry-over from other donors' samples. The chain employs TRBV7-8 and TRBJ2-7; D is unresolved. The sequenced material came from CD8+ T cells from PBMCs. The CDR3 DNA reads TGTGCCAGCAGCTCGTCAGTGGAGCAGTACTTC. Residues: CASSSSVEQYF.